One and the same sample provided the 20 T cell receptor beta chains below, sequenced in a study of cytomegalovirus exposure and HLA in healthy donors. Primers included in the PCR were 60 Vbeta and 13 Jbeta primers. TCRdb's table, derived via immunoSEQ multiplex PCR, lists solely in-frame clones and lacks some. Of around 100,000 clones listed, roughly 71% were seen once; the top ten hold about 8.5%. Sequenced input: PBMCs. Receptors originate from a man younger than 35 in good health and CMV-seropositive.

This clone was picked up a small number of times. V is TRBV11-2 and J is TRBJ1-6, with D tentatively TRBD1 (5 bases). Trimming stripped 5 bases from V and 3 bases from J, with 17 bases between. The CDR3 is 17 residues long. Germline values: CDR1 SGHAT, CDR2 FQNNGV. The CDR3 reads CASSPRPRQFYNSPLHF. CDR3 sequence (DNA): TGTGCCAGCAGCCCTAGACCGCGACAGTTCTATAATTCACCCCTCCACTTT.

This clone was detected only once. J is TRBJ2-2 and V is TRBV5-6; TRBD2 matches 11 bases. The CDR3 has 16 amino acids. V shed 4 bases and J 5 bases; nucleotides not matched to a gene: 7. Germline V CDR1 and CDR2: SGHDT, YYEEEE. CDR3 protein: CASSTRTSGYTGELFF. CDR3 nucleotides: TGTGCCAGCAGCACTCGGACTAGCGGGTATACCGGGGAGCTGTTTTTT.

V and J are TRBV12-5 and TRBJ1-1; 7 positions agree with TRBD1. CDR1 is LGHNT and CDR2 is FRNRAP in the germline V gene. V gave up 5 bases and J gave up 0 bases; unmatched junction bases: 12. The CDR3 totals 17 residues. CDR3 loop: CASGLLDNTGVNTEAFF. The CDR3 DNA reads TGTGCTAGTGGTCTACTTGATAATACAGGGGTGAACACTGAAGCTTTCTTT. Complete variable domain (other parts from reference TRBV12-5 and TRBJ1-1): DARVTQTPRHKVTEMGQEVTMRCQPILGHNTVFWYRQTMMQGLELLAYFRNRAPLDDSGMPKDRFSAEMPDATLATLKIQPSEPRDSAVYFCASGLLDNTGVNTEAFFGQGTRLTVV.

The CDR3 DNA is TGTGCCACCAGCATTACGCGGACTAGCGGGAGAAATGAGCAGTTCTTC. Amino acid sequence: CATSITRTSGRNEQFF. This chain links TRBV15 with TRBJ2-1; TRBD2 matches 13 bases. From germline, CDR1 is LNHNV and CDR2 YYDKDF (reference sequence). V trimming: 4 bases; J trimming: 7 bases; junction bases outside the gene matches: 7. The CDR3 is made up of 16 amino acids.

This chain joins TRBV27 and TRBJ1-6, with TRBD1 matching over 7 bases. Trimming cost V 9 bases and J 2 bases; bases outside gene matches: 4. Germline V gene lookup returns CDR1 MNHEY and CDR2 SMNVEV (reference sequence). CDR3 length: 14 amino acids. The CDR3 sequence: CASSGQPYNSPLHF. The CDR3 DNA reads as TGTGCCAGTTCGGGACAGCCCTATAATTCACCCCTCCACTTT.

This clone has only a few counts. The chain couples TRBV4-1 to TRBJ1-1; D uncertain. The CDR3 extends over 15 amino acids. CDR1 and CDR2 (germline): MGHRA, YSYEKL. V lost 1 base and J 7 bases, leaving 16 bases between the germline ends. CDR3: CASSQAAEGGGEAFF. The CDR3 bases are TGCGCCAGCAGCCAAGCAGCGGAGGGAGGAGGTGAAGCTTTCTTT.

The CDR3 coding sequence is TGTGCCACCAGCAGACCGGACTATTCTGGCCAGCCCCAGCATTTT. This gives the protein CATSRPDYSGQPQHF. V is TRBV15 and J is TRBJ1-5; D not resolved. The germline V gene encodes CDR1 LNHNV and CDR2 YYDKDF (reference sequence). The V end lost 2 bases, the J end lost 7 bases, and 15 bases lay between the germline ends. The CDR3 has 15 residues.

The CDR3 is CASSQDVDSPNRGGYTF. The CDR3 DNA reads TGCGCCAGCAGCCAAGATGTGGACTCTCCAAATCGGGGTGGCTACACCTTC. The chain employs TRBV4-1 and TRBJ1-2; D is uncertain. The V end lost 0 bases, the J end lost 7 bases, and 21 bases lay between the germline ends. In germline, CDR1 is MGHRA, CDR2 YSYEKL. This CDR3 comprises 17 residues.

J is TRBJ1-1 and V is TRBV7-3; the D is unclear. Deletions cut 1 base from V and 3 bases from J, with 6 bases between. The CDR3 is made up of 13 amino acids. The germline CDR1 and CDR2 sequences are SGHTA and FQGTGA. The CDR3 sequence: CASSLKRDTEAFF. CDR3 in DNA: TGTGCCAGCAGCTTAAAGCGGGACACTGAAGCTTTCTTT.

V usage is TRBV27 and J usage is TRBJ1-2; 7 positions match TRBD1. This CDR3 has 12 amino acids. V lost 5 bases and J lost 8; bases outside the gene matches: 5. Per germline, CDR1 MNHEY and CDR2 SMNVEV (reference sequence). The CDR3 here is CASSPTGLGYTF. The CDR3 nucleotides are TGTGCCAGCAGTCCGACAGGGCTCGGCTACACCTTC.

The chain uses TRBV21-1 and TRBJ2-2; the D call TRBD1 from the table was never checked on the DNA. TRBV21-1 represents a pseudogene. The CDR3 has 20 amino acids. CDR3 sequence (DNA): TGTGCCAGCAGCAAAGCCGCTCCCCACAGGACAGGGGCCAACACCGGGGAGCTGTTTTTT. Translating gives CASSKAAPHRTGANTGELFF.

This rearrangement joins TRBV11-2 to TRBJ2-5; 8 nucleotides match TRBD1. Germline assignment: CDR1 SGHAT and CDR2 FQNNGV. With V trimmed by 2 bases and J by 5 bases, 4 bases remained unmatched. The CDR3 sequence is 14 residues long. The CDR3 here is CASSLNRGFETQYF. CDR3 DNA: TGTGCCAGCAGCTTAAACAGGGGGTTCGAGACCCAGTACTTC.

In this sample, this clone turned up once. The chain recombines TRBV20-1 with TRBJ1-4, with D tentatively TRBD1 (5 bases). The CDR3 consists of 11 residues. CDR1 is DFQATT, CDR2 SNEGSKA, per germline (reference sequence). CDR3 sequence: CISQVNEKLFF. The CDR3 coding sequence is TGCATATCACAGGTTAATGAAAAACTGTTTTTT.

This clone showed up just once. The chain joins TRBV10-1 to TRBJ2-1; possibly TRBD1 for D (5 bases). The CDR3 runs to 13 residues. Germline loops: CDR1 WNHNN, CDR2 SYGVQD (reference sequence). V was shortened by 9 bases and J by 7 bases, with 16 bases between the two germline ends. This CDR3 is CASSRTRVNEQFF. In DNA form, the CDR3 reads TGCGCCAGTTCCAGAACCAGGGTAAATGAGCAGTTCTTC.

The rearrangement uses TRBV10-3 and TRBJ2-5; 10 bases map to TRBD2. The V segment lost 3 bases and the J segment 1 base; nucleotides outside the gene matches: 5. This CDR3 is built from 16 residues. CDR1 ENHRY and CDR2 SYGVKD come from the germline V gene. The CDR3 region is CAISESLAGGQETQYF. For the CDR3, the DNA is TGTGCCATCAGTGAATCATTAGCGGGGGGCCAAGAGACCCAGTACTTC.

The J gene is TRBJ1-5, the V gene TRBV6-5; D uncertain. Germline-derived CDR1 and CDR2 are MNHEY and SVGAGI. The CDR3 is made up of 15 amino acids. V lost 0 bases and J lost 1, with 7 bases in between. CDR3 nucleotides: TGTGCCAGCAGTTACTCGTCCAGGAGCAATCAGCCCCAGCATTTT. Translation gives CASSYSSRSNQPQHF.

In this sample, this clone turned up once. The V call is TRBV27, the J call TRBJ2-3; perhaps TRBD1 as D (5 bases). Per germline, CDR1 MNHEY and CDR2 SMNVEV (reference sequence). Trimming stripped 4 bases from V and 4 bases from J, with 9 bases between. This CDR3 is built from 13 residues. The CDR3: CASSYTGSDTQYF. The CDR3 bases are TGTGCCAGCAGTTACACAGGATCAGATACGCAGTATTTT.

Notes on this clone: One junction end does not reproduce the germline sequence, and a read error may be involved. V gene TRBV19 combines with J gene TRBJ1-2, with 7 bases identical to TRBD1. The CDR3 is 15 amino acids. CDR1 is LNHDA, CDR2 SQIVND, per germline (reference sequence). The chain's CDR3 is CGKKRQGRENYGYTF. Written as DNA, the CDR3 is TGCGGCAAAAAAAGACAGGGTCGGGAAAACTATGGCTACACCTTC.

The V gene is TRBV7-2, the J gene TRBJ1-3; the D is unclear. CDR1 and CDR2 from the germline V gene are SGHTA and FQGNSA. The CDR3 spans 16 residues. V lost 5 bases and J lost 0, with 14 bases in between. This CDR3 is CASSPISMRSGNTIYF. DNA for the CDR3: TGTGCCAGCAGCCCCATAAGTATGCGCTCTGGAAACACCATATATTTT.

The chain recombines TRBV28 with TRBJ2-7, with TRBD1 matching 12 bases. The CDR3 spans 14 residues. Germline V gene lookup returns CDR1 MDHEN and CDR2 SYDVKM. Unmatched junction bases numbered 6, after V lost 7 bases and J lost 5 bases. Here the CDR3 reads CASTPGTGGHEQYF. The CDR3 nucleotides are TGTGCCAGCACCCCCGGGACAGGGGGCCACGAGCAGTACTTC.